This T cell receptor beta chain comes out of a study of blood T cell repertoires in COVID-19. Study-wide background: Nucleic acid was either cDNA or gDNA, and it came from T cells, B-cell-depleted T cells, or PBMCs.

In germline, CDR1 is SGHTA, CDR2 FQGNSA. This CDR3 contains 14 residues. V lost 4 bases and J lost 5; bases outside the gene matches: 6. Repertoires were generated with immunoSEQ multiplex PCR, while TCRdb's copy carries only in-frame clones and drops some. Among some 30,000 clones listed, over 75% were seen once. V gene TRBV7-2 combines with J gene TRBJ1-1; 8 nucleotides agree with TRBD1. This clonotype was obtained from a human donor in a cohort sampled during active COVID-19. Input material: peripheral blood. The CDR3 bases are TGTGCCAGCAGCTCCAGACAGGGGAGGACTGAAGCTTTCTTT. Encoded protein: CASSSRQGRTEAFF.